This entry is about one T cell receptor (beta chain). Its specificity is unknown. The germline CDR1 and CDR2 sequences are LNHDA and SQIVND (reference sequence). Trimming at V came to 5 bases and at J to 6 bases, leaving 15 bases not matched to a gene. This CDR3 spans 16 amino acids. These data are taken from a study of shared clonotypes between healthy human individuals. About the study: Donor ages ranged 18 to 49 years: a couple of women, a few men.

Points from the study as a whole: Sampling included only blood; tissue repertoires likely differ.

Researchers sequenced unsorted PBMC DNA using ten immunoSEQ deep assay plates. TCRdb keeps only in-frame clones here, not all; method: immunoSEQ multiplex PCR. The sample shows more than 450,000 clones, about four fifths of them seen only once. The chain combines TRBV19 with TRBJ1-1, with TRBD1 matching 7 bases. The TCR originated in a woman in her thirties or forties in good health. Some clones in this sample may be carry-over from other donors' samples. Material for sequencing was PBMCs. CDR3 DNA: TGTGCCAGTAGTCGCCGGACAGGACCGGGGGATTCTGAAGCTTTCTTT. Its translation is CASSRRTGPGDSEAFF.